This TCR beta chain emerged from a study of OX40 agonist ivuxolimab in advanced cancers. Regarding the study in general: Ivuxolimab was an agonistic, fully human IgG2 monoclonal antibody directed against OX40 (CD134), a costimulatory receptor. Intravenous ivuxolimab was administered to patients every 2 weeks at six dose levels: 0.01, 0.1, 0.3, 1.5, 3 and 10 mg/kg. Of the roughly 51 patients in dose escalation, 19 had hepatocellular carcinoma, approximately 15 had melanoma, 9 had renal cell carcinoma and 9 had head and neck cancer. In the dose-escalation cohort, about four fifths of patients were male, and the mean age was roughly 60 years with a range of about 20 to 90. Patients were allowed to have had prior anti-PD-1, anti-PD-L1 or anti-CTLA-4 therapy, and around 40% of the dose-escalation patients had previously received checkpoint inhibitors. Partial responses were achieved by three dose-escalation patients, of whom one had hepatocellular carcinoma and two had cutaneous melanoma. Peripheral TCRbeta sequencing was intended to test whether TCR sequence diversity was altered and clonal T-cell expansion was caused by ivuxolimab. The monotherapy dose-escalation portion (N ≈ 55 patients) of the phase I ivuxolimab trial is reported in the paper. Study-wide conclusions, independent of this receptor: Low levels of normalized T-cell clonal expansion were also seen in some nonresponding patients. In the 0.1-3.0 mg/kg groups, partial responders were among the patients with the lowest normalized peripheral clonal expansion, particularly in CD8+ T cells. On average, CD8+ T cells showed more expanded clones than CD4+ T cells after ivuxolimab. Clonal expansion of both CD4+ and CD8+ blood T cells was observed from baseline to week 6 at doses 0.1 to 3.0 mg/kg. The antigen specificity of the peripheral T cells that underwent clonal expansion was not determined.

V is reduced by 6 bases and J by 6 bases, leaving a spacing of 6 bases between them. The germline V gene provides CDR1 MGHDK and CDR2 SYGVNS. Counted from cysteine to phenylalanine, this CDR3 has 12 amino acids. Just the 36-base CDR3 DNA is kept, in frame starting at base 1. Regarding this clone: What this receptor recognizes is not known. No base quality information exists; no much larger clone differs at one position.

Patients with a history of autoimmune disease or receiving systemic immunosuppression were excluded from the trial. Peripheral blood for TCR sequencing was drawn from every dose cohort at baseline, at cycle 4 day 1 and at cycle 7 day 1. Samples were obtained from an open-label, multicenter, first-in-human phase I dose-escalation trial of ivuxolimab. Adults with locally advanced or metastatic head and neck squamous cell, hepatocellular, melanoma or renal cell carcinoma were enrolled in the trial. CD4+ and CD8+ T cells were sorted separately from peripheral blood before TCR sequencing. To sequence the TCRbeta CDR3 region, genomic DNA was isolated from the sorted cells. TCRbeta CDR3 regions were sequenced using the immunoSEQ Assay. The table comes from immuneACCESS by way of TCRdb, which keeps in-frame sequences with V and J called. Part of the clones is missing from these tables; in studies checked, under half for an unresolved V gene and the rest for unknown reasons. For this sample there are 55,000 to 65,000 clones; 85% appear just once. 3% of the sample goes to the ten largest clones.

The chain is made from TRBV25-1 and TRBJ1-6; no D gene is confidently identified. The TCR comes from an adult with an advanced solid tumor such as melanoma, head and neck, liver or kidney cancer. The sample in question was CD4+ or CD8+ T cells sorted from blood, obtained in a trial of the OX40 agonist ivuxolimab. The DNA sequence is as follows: TGTGCCAGCAGAGACACTAATTCACCCCTCCACTTT. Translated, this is CASRDTNSPLHF.